The 26 T cell receptor beta chains below were found in one sample sequenced in a study of T cell repertoires and HLA-DP antigens. Assay: immunoSEQ multiplex PCR; the TCRdb copy retains only in-frame clones and omits some. This sample has roughly 110,000 clones; around 92% occur once, and the top ten carry about 0.25%. These TCRs' antigens remain unknown. Sample: CD4+ T cells from PBMCs. Every receptor here comes from a woman aged 18-29 years in good health and CMV-seronegative.

This sequence joins TRBV9 and TRBJ1-3; 8 nucleotides align to TRBD1. CDR1 SGDLS and CDR2 YYNGEE come from the germline V gene. The V segment lost 4 bases and the J segment 3 bases; nucleotides outside the gene matches: 9. The CDR3 runs 16 residues. The CDR3 reads CASSPGQGNFGNTIYF. Written as DNA, the CDR3 is TGTGCCAGCAGCCCAGGACAGGGTAACTTTGGAAACACCATATATTTT.

J is TRBJ1-1 and V is TRBV21-1; TRBD1, as called in the table, went unchecked against the DNA. TRBV21-1 is a documented pseudogene. This CDR3 is built from 18 residues. The CDR3 loop is CASSKVGWRGHRSTEAFF. The DNA of the CDR3 is TGTGCCAGCAGCAAAGTTGGTTGGAGGGGGCATAGGAGCACTGAAGCTTTCTTT.

This chain joins TRBV6-6 and TRBJ2-1; 7 bases are a match to TRBD1. This CDR3 comprises 15 residues. V was clipped by 5 bases and J by 4 bases; unmatched bases: 8. Germline values: CDR1 MNHNY, CDR2 SVGAGI (reference sequence). The CDR3: CASSPPGTAYNEQFF. CDR3 coding DNA: TGTGCCAGCAGTCCGCCGGGGACAGCTTACAATGAGCAGTTCTTC.

V is TRBV9 and J is TRBJ1-1, with TRBD1 identical over 8 bases. CDR3 length: 13 amino acids. Germline V gene sequence: CDR1 SGDLS, CDR2 YYNGEE. Trimming took 0 bases from V and 9 from J; bases not matched to a gene: 4. This CDR3 reads CASSVEGTGKAFF. Written as DNA, the CDR3 is TGTGCCAGCAGCGTAGAAGGGACAGGTAAAGCTTTCTTT.

This clone was seen once. J is TRBJ1-1 and V is TRBV28, with D uncertain. This CDR3 is built from 15 residues. CDR1 MDHEN and CDR2 SYDVKM come from the germline V gene. Trimming removed 3 bases at V and 1 base at J, with 12 bases between. CDR3 in amino acids: CASSLWRQTNTEAFF. In nucleotides, the CDR3 is TGTGCCAGCAGTTTGTGGAGACAAACGAACACTGAAGCTTTCTTT.

As for this clone: The identical CDR3 is also encoded by other nucleotide sequences in the sample. The CDR3 nucleotides are TGTGCCAGCAGTACGCGGACAGGGGGCCAAGAGACCCAGTACTTC. Translating it yields CASSTRTGGQETQYF. The chain employs TRBV28 and TRBJ2-5; TRBD1 aligns across 10 bases. Germline CDR1 is MDHEN and CDR2 is SYDVKM. This CDR3 comprises 15 residues. With V trimmed by 5 bases and J by 1 base, 4 bases remained unmatched.

This chain connects TRBV9 to TRBJ2-5, with D perhaps given as TRBD1 or TRBD2 (5 bases each). The V end was cut by 4 bases, the J end by 1 base, with 11 bases between. The CDR3 covers 14 residues. Per the germline V gene, CDR1 is SGDLS and CDR2 is YYNGEE. CDR3 amino acids: CASSRGRTQETQYF. The CDR3 bases are TGTGCCAGCAGCAGGGGACGAACCCAAGAGACCCAGTACTTC.

The chain carries TRBV6-1 and TRBJ1-2; D not resolved. The CDR3 spans 15 residues. Deletions cut 5 bases from V and 8 bases from J, with 21 bases between. Germline CDR1 and CDR2: MNHNS and SASEGT. The CDR3 sequence is CASSPDPAPPGGYTF. Here the CDR3 DNA reads TGTGCCAGCAGTCCGGACCCGGCACCTCCCGGAGGCTACACCTTC.

V usage is TRBV2 and J usage is TRBJ1-4, with unresolved D. V shed 8 bases and J shed 0 bases, with 10 bases lying between them. CDR3 length equals 14 residues. Germline V gene data show CDR1 as SNHLY and CDR2 as FYNNEI. As DNA, the CDR3 is TGTGCCAGCGGGCCCGGGACAACTAATGAAAAACTGTTTTTT. Translating it yields CASGPGTTNEKLFF. Supplemented by reference TRBV2 and TRBJ1-4, the full variable domain reads EPEVTQTPSHQVTQMGQEVILRCVPISNHLYFYWYRQILGQKVEFLVSFYNNEISEKSEIFDDQFSVERPDGSNFTLKIRSTKLEDSAMYFCASGPGTTNEKLFFGSGTQLSVL.

The J gene is TRBJ2-1, the V gene TRBV4-2; 8 nucleotides line up with TRBD2. Germline V gene sequence: CDR1 LGHNA, CDR2 YNFKEQ. The CDR3 spans 15 residues. Trimming cost V 4 bases and J 7 bases; bases outside gene matches: 9. The CDR3 DNA reads as TGTGCCAGCAGCCTTCAGACGGGACTAGTAAATGAGCAGTTCTTC. Translated, it gives CASSLQTGLVNEQFF.

This chain connects TRBV28 to TRBJ1-1; the D gene is possibly TRBD1 (5 bases). Germline-derived CDR1 and CDR2 are MDHEN and SYDVKM. This CDR3 has 14 amino acids. The V and J ends lost 6 bases and 7 bases respectively, with 18 bases between them. The CDR3 nucleotides are TGTGCCAGCAGCTTAATGGGTGACGGGGGTGAAGCTTTCTTT. The encoded protein is CASSLMGDGGEAFF.

This clone was observed a single time. This chain uses TRBV5-8 with TRBJ2-3, with D unresolved. The CDR3 is 13 residues long. Germline V gene lookup returns CDR1 SGHTS and CDR2 YDEGEE. V lost 4 bases and J lost 5, with 11 bases in between. The chain's CDR3 is CASSEGMGDTQYF. In DNA form, the CDR3 reads TGTGCCAGCAGCGAAGGGATGGGAGATACGCAGTATTTT.

The chain couples TRBV11-2 to TRBJ1-2; 7 nucleotides line up with TRBD1. J gave up 6 bases and V 2 bases, and 6 bases lay outside the gene matches. Per germline, CDR1 SGHAT and CDR2 FQNNGV. The CDR3 contains 14 residues. The DNA for the CDR3 is TGTGCCAGCAGCTTATCCAGGGGGGGCGATGGCTACACCTTC. Protein: CASSLSRGGDGYTF. Looking up the rest from reference TRBV11-2 and TRBJ1-2 gives the full variable domain: EAGVAQSPRYKIIEKRQSVAFWCNPISGHATLYWYQQILGQGPKLLIQFQNNGVVDDSQLPKDRFSAERLKGVDSTLKIQPAKLEDSAVYLCASSLSRGGDGYTFGSGTRLTVV.

This chain connects TRBV6-5 to TRBJ2-7; 7 nucleotides agree with TRBD2. Germline assignment: CDR1 MNHEY and CDR2 SVGAGI. The CDR3 is 15 amino acids. Germline trimming cut 0 bases from V and 2 bases from J; bases unmatched to any gene: 4. CDR3 in DNA: TGTGCCAGCAGTTACTCGTGGGAGGGCCCCTACGAGCAGTACTTC. Its translation: CASSYSWEGPYEQYF.

This sequence joins TRBV10-3 and TRBJ1-6; D is unresolved. V dropped 2 bases and J dropped 8 bases, with 10 bases sitting between them. The CDR3 spans 14 residues. Germline V gene lookup returns CDR1 ENHRY and CDR2 SYGVKD. The CDR3 DNA reads as TGTGCCATCAGTGAGATGTCTCGGTATTCACCCCTCCACTTT. This encodes CAISEMSRYSPLHF.

The gene calls are TRBV5-1 and TRBJ2-3, with a weak D call TRBD1 (5 bases). Trimming took 4 bases from V and 0 from J, leaving 9 bases between them. The V gene's germline CDR1 is SGHRS and CDR2 YFSETQ. The CDR3 runs 14 residues. The CDR3 here is CASSDGQSTDTQYF. The CDR3 nucleotides read TGCGCCAGCAGCGATGGACAAAGCACAGATACGCAGTATTTT.

CDR3 region: CASRPNTGELFF. Here the CDR3 DNA reads TGCGCCAGCAGACCGAACACCGGGGAGCTGTTTTTT. This rearrangement joins TRBV5-1 to TRBJ2-2; D gene ambiguous. The length of the CDR3 is 12 residues. V lost 5 bases and J lost 0, with 2 bases in between. Germline CDR1 is SGHRS and CDR2 is YFSETQ.

This clone was counted a few times. The chain is built from TRBV5-1 and TRBJ2-3; D is uncertain. Germline CDR1 reads SGHRS; CDR2 reads YFSETQ. Trimming pared 3 bases from V and 1 base from J, leaving 3 bases between. The CDR3 extends over 12 amino acids. CDR3 sequence: CASSSGTDTQYF. The CDR3, as DNA: TGCGCCAGCAGCTCAGGCACAGATACGCAGTATTTT. Based on the CDR3 plus reference TRBV5-1 and TRBJ2-3, the full variable domain is KAGVTQTPRYLIKTRGQQVTLSCSPISGHRSVSWYQQTPGQGLQFLFEYFSETQRNKGNFPGRFSGRQFSNSRSEMNVSTLELGDSALYLCASSSGTDTQYFGPGTRLTVL.

The CDR3 DNA follows: TGTGCCAGTAGGAGGACAGGTTACTACGAGCAGTACTTC. This gives the protein CASRRTGYYEQYF. The V and J genes are TRBV19 and TRBJ2-7, with 7 bases lining up with TRBD1. This CDR3 region has 13 residues. Germline CDR1 LNHDA, CDR2 SQIVND (reference sequence). Trimming cost V 6 bases and J 3 bases; bases outside gene matches: 5.

This sequence joins TRBV6-4 and TRBJ2-5, with 10 bases fitting TRBD2. The CDR3 length is 14 residues. The junction had 4 bases not matched to a gene; V was cut back by 3 bases and J by 6 bases. CDR1 is MRHNA, CDR2 SNTAGT, per germline. In DNA, the CDR3 is TGTGCCAGCAGTGAGCTAGCGGGAGTTAAGACCCAGTACTTC. Translated, it gives CASSELAGVKTQYF.

The genes are TRBV2 and TRBJ1-2, with a possible D match to TRBD1 (5 bases). This CDR3 comprises 14 residues. V dropped 7 bases and J dropped 4 bases, with 16 bases sitting between them. Germline CDR1 SNHLY, CDR2 FYNNEI. The CDR3 DNA reads as TGTGCCAGCAAGGCAGGGAGGGGATTCTATGGCTACACCTTC. Translation gives CASKAGRGFYGYTF.

V gene TRBV28 combines with J gene TRBJ1-4; 9 bases map to TRBD1. V gave up 4 bases and J gave up 1 base; unmatched junction bases: 7. The CDR3 length is 17 residues. Germline V gives CDR1 MDHEN, CDR2 SYDVKM. The CDR3 DNA follows: TGTGCCAGCAGTTATACAGGGGGCGAGAAAACTAATGAAAAACTGTTTTTT. Translation gives CASSYTGGEKTNEKLFF.

The chain employs TRBV5-6 and TRBJ1-4; TRBD1 might be the D (5 bases). CDR1 is SGHDT, CDR2 YYEEEE, per germline. CDR3 length equals 14 residues. V was trimmed by 0 bases and J by 8 bases, leaving 11 bases between them. This chain's CDR3 is CASSLVREGEKLFF. CDR3 DNA sequence: TGTGCCAGCAGCTTGGTCAGGGAGGGCGAAAAACTGTTTTTT.

The chain has TRBV6-1 and TRBJ1-1, with D unclear. The CDR3 runs to 13 residues. Trimming pared 10 bases from V and 0 bases from J, leaving 12 bases between. CDR1 and CDR2 (germline): MNHNS, SASEGT. The CDR3 protein is CATSRNLNTEAFF. The DNA of the CDR3 is TGTGCCACCTCAAGAAACCTGAACACTGAAGCTTTCTTT.

The gene calls are TRBV28 and TRBJ2-5; D gene uncertain. Germline lookup yields CDR1 MDHEN and CDR2 SYDVKM. The CDR3 runs to 14 residues. V dropped 5 bases and J dropped 1 base, with 11 bases sitting between them. The CDR3 DNA is TGTGCCAGCAGTATAACAGTTATCCAAGAGACCCAGTACTTC. Encoded protein: CASSITVIQETQYF.

The chain combines TRBV19 with TRBJ1-4; D unresolved. The CDR3 has 15 residues. V lost 6 bases and J lost 2, with 13 bases in between. CDR1 is LNHDA and CDR2 is SQIVND in the germline V gene (reference sequence). In nucleotides, the CDR3 is TGTGCCAGTAGCCCAATTTCCGGGACTAATGAAAAACTGTTTTTT. Translated, it gives CASSPISGTNEKLFF.